This T cell receptor beta chain was captured by sequencing in a study of blood T cell repertoires in COVID-19. Authors' methods: The authors estimated nucleated cell counts from reference gene primer amplification. The table came from immunoSEQ multiplex PCR; TCRdb's copy has only in-frame clones and leaves some out. V and J calls and clone size come straight from that table; D and trimming were deduced from the DNA. The table includes approximately 130,000 clones, roughly 79% detected once. Trimming removed 5 bases from V and 5 bases from J; junction bases left unmatched: 2. CDR3 size: 12 residues. Germline loops: CDR1 MNHEY, CDR2 SMNVEV (reference sequence).

This clonotype originated in a human donor in a cohort sampled during active COVID-19. Source material: peripheral blood. V usage is TRBV27 and J usage is TRBJ1-2; the match to TRBD1 covers 7 bases. In DNA form, the CDR3 reads TGTGCCAGCAGTCAACAGGGGTATGGCTACACCTTC. It encodes CASSQQGYGYTF.